This T cell receptor beta chain was sequenced in a study of CD8 T cells in Susac syndrome. RNA, at roughly 0.5 to 1 ug, was reverse transcribed with random hexamers. In TCRdb, the immunoSEQ multiplex PCR reads were re-called with MiXCR into one record per CDR3 protein. The table has 150,000 to 200,000 distinct CDR3 sequences, approximately 95% seen once. Sequencing of TCR beta was performed on blood CD8+ T cells and on blood CD4+ T cells. FACS was used to enrich TEMRA cells, whereas the CD8+ and CD4+ T cells were obtained by negative isolation. The V and J ends lost 5 bases and 8 bases respectively, with 10 bases between them. Germline V gene lookup returns CDR1 SGHNT and CDR2 YYREEE (reference sequence). The CDR3 consists of 11 residues.

The chain has TRBV5-4 and TRBJ1-1, with D tentatively TRBD1 (6 bases). This TCR was sampled from a human donor with multiple sclerosis. Sequencing input: CD8+ T cells from PBMCs. CDR3 bases: TGTGCCAGCAGGCTACAGGGAGAAGCTTTCTTT. Protein: CASRLQGEAFF.